This entry lists 32 T cell receptor beta chains sequenced from one sample in a study of post-analysis software for immune sequencing data. Sequencing libraries made from TCR beta cDNA carried unique molecular identifiers. MiXCR, applied by TCRdb to the PCR reads, yields one record per CDR3 protein. This sample carries hundreds of thousands of distinct CDR3 sequences, roughly 30% of them seen once, and the ten largest clones take 0.5% to 0.6%. Study outcomes and limitations: Five or six TRBV segments were significantly more frequent in patients than in controls. TRBV5-6, TRBV5-1 and TRBV20-1 were among these segments.

Antigens for these TCRs are unknown. Sequenced input: blood. The receptors were gathered from a girl aged 10-17 years with multiple sclerosis.

The rearrangement uses TRBV10-3 and TRBJ1-5, with 7 bases aligning to TRBD1. The trim removed 10 bases at V and 3 bases at J, leaving 3 bases unmatched. Germline loops: CDR1 ENHRY, CDR2 SYGVKD. The CDR3 spans 12 residues. As DNA, the CDR3 is TGTGCCAGCGGACAGGACAATCAGCCCCAGCATTTT. Encoded protein: CASGQDNQPQHF.

The chain recombines TRBV9 with TRBJ2-2, with no clear D. The length of the CDR3 is 17 residues. Germline values: CDR1 SGDLS, CDR2 YYNGEE. The ends were cut back, 3 bases at V and 5 bases at J, with 20 bases in the middle. The CDR3 nucleotides read TGTGCCAGCAGCGAGCCCGAGTTAGGGTGGTCAACCGGGGAGCTGTTTTTT. It codes for CASSEPELGWSTGELFF. The complete variable domain, with remaining parts taken from reference TRBV9 and TRBJ2-2, reads DSGVTQTPKHLITATGQRVTLRCSPRSGDLSVYWYQQSLDQGLQFLIQYYNGEERAKGNILERFSAQQFPDLHSELNLSSLELGDSALYFCASSEPELGWSTGELFFGEGSRLTVL.

The rearrangement joins TRBV7-2 to TRBJ2-7, with D perhaps matching TRBD2 (6 bases). The germline V gene has CDR1 SGHTA and CDR2 FQGNSA. The CDR3 covers 15 residues. Trimming stripped 1 base from V and 4 bases from J, with 14 bases between. Here the CDR3 DNA reads TGTGCCAGCAGCTTAGGGGCTAGCGTCGGGTACGAGCAGTACTTC. This codes for CASSLGASVGYEQYF.

This clonotype was seen more than once but under ten times. The chain is built from TRBV4-3 and TRBJ2-7; tentatively, D is TRBD2 (6 bases). The CDR3 consists of 16 residues. Looked up from germline, CDR1 is LGHNA and CDR2 is YSLEER. V gave up 4 bases and J gave up 0 bases, with 16 bases separating them. This chain's CDR3 is CASSPTGLTISYEQYF. Written as DNA, the CDR3 is TGCGCCAGCAGCCCAACTGGACTAACAATCTCCTACGAGCAGTACTTC.

This clonotype was detected a few times. The genes are TRBV29-1 and TRBJ1-2; D not certain. V dropped 4 bases and J dropped 6 bases, with 18 bases sitting between them. The CDR3 extends over 14 amino acids. Per the germline V gene, CDR1 is SQVTM and CDR2 is ANQGSEA. The CDR3 sequence is CSVAVNGIRDGYTF. CDR3 coding DNA: TGCAGCGTTGCGGTCAACGGAATCCGAGATGGCTACACCTTC.

This clonotype came up many times. The V gene is TRBV7-9, the J gene TRBJ2-1; 11 bases are shared with TRBD2. CDR1 and CDR2 (germline): SEHNR, FQNEAQ (reference sequence). With V trimmed by 5 bases and J by 7 bases, 10 bases remained unmatched. This CDR3 is built from 16 residues. This CDR3 is CASSPTSGRVVNEQFF. Written as DNA, the CDR3 is TGTGCCAGCAGCCCCACTAGCGGGAGAGTTGTGAATGAGCAGTTCTTC.

CDR3 in DNA: TGCAGTGCTAGCTGGCGTATCGTCACAGATACGCAGTATTTT. Translation: CSASWRIVTDTQYF. The rearrangement uses TRBV20-1 and TRBJ2-3; D is uncertain. The CDR3 contains 14 residues. Trimming removed 3 bases from V and 2 bases from J, with 12 bases in between. From germline, CDR1 is DFQATT and CDR2 SNEGSKA (reference sequence).

This clonotype turned up a few times. V is TRBV6-5 and J is TRBJ2-1; 10 bases fit TRBD1. The junction had 5 bases not matched to a gene; V was cut back by 2 bases and J by 7 bases. Germline assignment: CDR1 MNHEY and CDR2 SVGAGI. The CDR3 covers 15 residues. The CDR3 is CASSYAGQGQNEQFF. DNA of the CDR3: TGTGCCAGCAGTTACGCGGGACAGGGGCAAAATGAGCAGTTCTTC.

The chain carries TRBV7-9 and TRBJ2-5; D possibly corresponds to TRBD2 (7 bases). Trimming removed 2 bases at V and 1 base at J, with 17 bases between. Looked up from germline, CDR1 is SEHNR and CDR2 is FQNEAQ (reference sequence). This CDR3 is built from 17 residues. The CDR3 bases are TGTGCCAGCAGCTTAAGCTCAAGGGGGGGAGGCCAAGAGACCCAGTACTTC. It translates to CASSLSSRGGGQETQYF.

This clonotype appeared a few times. V usage is TRBV5-1 and J usage is TRBJ2-5; TRBD2 agrees at 7 bases. The ends lost 2 bases at V and 11 bases at J; junction bases unmatched: 18. The germline V gene has CDR1 SGHRS and CDR2 YFSETQ. The CDR3 covers 16 residues. Here the CDR3 DNA reads TGCGCCAGCAGCTTTCTTCTGGGCGGGAGTAGCGATGAGCAGTACTTC. Translation gives CASSFLLGGSSDEQYF.

The chain is built from TRBV9 and TRBJ1-2; TRBD1 aligns across 7 bases. V lost 3 bases to trimming and J lost 0 bases; unmatched junction nucleotides: 5. There are 15 residues in the CDR3. Germline lookup yields CDR1 SGDLS and CDR2 YYNGEE. The CDR3 spells CASSARDRANYGYTF. The CDR3 coding sequence is TGTGCCAGCAGCGCCCGGGACAGAGCTAACTATGGCTACACCTTC.

This clonotype was observed a handful of times. V is TRBV15 and J is TRBJ2-4; D remains unclear. Per the germline V gene, CDR1 is LNHNV and CDR2 is YYDKDF (reference sequence). Trimming pared 0 bases from V and 7 bases from J, leaving 19 bases between. The CDR3 spans 17 residues. For the CDR3, the DNA is TGTGCCACCAGCAGAGAAGCTCAGCGAGAGGCAGCCAACATTCAGTACTTC. Translation: CATSREAQREAANIQYF.

For the CDR3, the DNA is TGCAGCGTTGCGGACTGGCAAGAGACCCAGTACTTC. This sequence encodes CSVADWQETQYF. The chain recombines TRBV29-1 with TRBJ2-5, with D possibly TRBD2 on 5 matching bases. This CDR3 contains 12 residues. Germline lookup yields CDR1 SQVTM and CDR2 ANQGSEA. Trimming took 4 bases from V and 2 from J, leaving 8 bases between them.

The rearrangement links TRBV6-5 to TRBJ2-5; no clear D gene. The CDR3 has 18 amino acids. Germline-derived CDR1 and CDR2 are MNHEY and SVGAGI. V was trimmed by 0 bases and J by 5 bases, leaving 22 bases between them. CDR3 amino acids: CASSYSTPRVQSGETQYF. CDR3 nucleotides: TGTGCCAGCAGTTACTCCACCCCCCGGGTCCAGTCCGGGGAGACCCAGTACTTC.

This clonotype occurred a few times. The genes are TRBV7-9 and TRBJ2-5; TRBD2 agrees at 8 bases. J gave up 2 bases and V 5 bases, and 7 bases lay outside the gene matches. The CDR3 is 15 residues long. CDR1 and CDR2 (germline): SEHNR, FQNEAQ (reference sequence). The CDR3 nucleotides read TGTGCCAGCAGCCCGGCGGGCGGGGGGCAAGAGACCCAGTACTTC. This encodes CASSPAGGGQETQYF.

The chain has TRBV9 and TRBJ2-4; D gene ambiguous. The ends were cut back, 9 bases at V and 12 bases at J, with 19 bases in the middle. The length of the CDR3 is 12 residues. Germline V lookup: CDR1 SGDLS, CDR2 YYNGEE. CDR3 DNA: TGTGCCAACGCGACTGCGTCGAGCACTCAGTACTTC. This translates into CANATASSTQYF.

This clonotype came up a few times. J is TRBJ1-2 and V is TRBV9; 10 nucleotides match TRBD1. The V and J ends lost 4 bases and 5 bases, in that order; junction bases with no gene match: 8. In germline, CDR1 is SGDLS, CDR2 YYNGEE. CDR3 length: 15 amino acids. The CDR3 coding sequence is TGTGCCAGCAGCCCCGGGACAGGGGATTTATATGGCTACACCTTC. The encoded protein is CASSPGTGDLYGYTF. The full variable domain, completed using reference TRBV9 and TRBJ1-2, is DSGVTQTPKHLITATGQRVTLRCSPRSGDLSVYWYQQSLDQGLQFLIQYYNGEERAKGNILERFSAQQFPDLHSELNLSSLELGDSALYFCASSPGTGDLYGYTFGSGTRLTVV.

This rearrangement joins TRBV20-1 to TRBJ2-5; the match to TRBD2 covers 8 bases. CDR3 length: 14 residues. The germline V gene has CDR1 DFQATT and CDR2 SNEGSKA (reference sequence). With V trimmed by 1 base and J by 3 bases, 4 bases remained unmatched. The CDR3 loop reads CSARVAGGEETQYF. The CDR3 nucleotides read TGCAGTGCTAGAGTCGCGGGAGGAGAAGAGACCCAGTACTTC.

This clonotype was observed a handful of times. The chain carries TRBV18 and TRBJ1-4; D unclear. Germline V lookup: CDR1 KGHSH, CDR2 LQKENI. The CDR3 consists of 16 residues. V dropped 3 bases and J dropped 8 bases, with 19 bases sitting between them. The CDR3 sequence: CASSPERHAREEKLFF. CDR3 sequence (DNA): TGTGCCAGCTCACCCGAACGACACGCGAGGGAAGAAAAACTGTTTTTT.

V and J are TRBV6-6 and TRBJ2-7; a possible D gene is TRBD1 (7 bases). The CDR3 length is 16 residues. The germline gives CDR1 MNHNY, CDR2 SVGAGI (reference sequence). The CDR3 here is CGGREVTGTVAYEQYF. CDR3 nucleotide sequence: TGTGGCGGCAGGGAGGTTACCGGGACAGTAGCCTACGAGCAGTACTTC.

This clonotype appeared a few times. J is TRBJ2-5 and V is TRBV28; D is perhaps TRBD1 (5 bases). The CDR3 sequence is 13 residues long. Germline V gene sequence: CDR1 MDHEN, CDR2 SYDVKM. The V gene lost 8 bases and the J gene lost 2 bases, with 12 bases spanning the gap. CDR3 in amino acids: CASRLTEQETQYF. The CDR3 DNA reads as TGTGCCAGCCGGTTGACAGAACAAGAGACCCAGTACTTC.

V is TRBV3-1 and J is TRBJ2-7; TRBD2 agrees at 7 bases. This CDR3 comprises 16 residues. Per the germline V gene, CDR1 is LGHDT and CDR2 is YNNKEL (reference sequence). The J segment lost 3 bases and the V segment lost 0 bases, leaving 8 bases of the junction unmatched. The CDR3 loop is CASSQEPLAVFYEQYF. The CDR3 coding sequence is TGTGCCAGCAGCCAAGAGCCCCTAGCGGTATTCTACGAGCAGTACTTC.

This chain connects TRBV12-3 or TRBV12-4 to TRBJ1-5; the D is unclear. The CDR3 sequence is 15 residues long. The V gene lost 0 bases and the J gene lost 6 bases, with 12 bases spanning the gap. CDR3 region: CASSLAQGKGQPQHF. CDR3 nucleotides: TGTGCCAGCAGTTTAGCGCAAGGGAAGGGTCAGCCCCAGCATTTT.

This clonotype came up a few times. The chain combines TRBV29-1 with TRBJ1-4; D ambiguous. Trimming removed 1 base from V and 0 bases from J, with 6 bases in between. The CDR3 runs 14 residues. Germline V gives CDR1 SQVTM, CDR2 ANQGSEA. As DNA, the CDR3 is TGCAGCGTTGAAGCGGGTTCAACTAATGAAAAACTGTTTTTT. Translating gives CSVEAGSTNEKLFF. The whole variable domain, remainder taken from reference TRBV29-1 and TRBJ1-4, is SAVISQKPSRDICQRGTSLTIQCQVDSQVTMMFWYRQQPGQSLTLIATANQGSEATYESGFVIDKFPISRPNLTFSTLTVSNMSPEDSSIYLCSVEAGSTNEKLFFGSGTQLSVL.

The CDR3 bases are TGCAGTGCTAGCCCCCGGCGGGGCAATCAGCCCCAGCATTTT. This gives the protein CSASPRRGNQPQHF. The genes are TRBV20-1 and TRBJ1-5; unclear D gene. V dropped 3 bases and J dropped 2 bases, with 11 bases sitting between them. CDR3 size: 14 residues. Germline CDR1 is DFQATT and CDR2 is SNEGSKA (reference sequence).

V and J are TRBV20-1 and TRBJ2-1, with D possibly being TRBD1 (5 bases). The length of the CDR3 is 14 residues. V lost 1 base to trimming and J lost 2 bases, with 9 bases between them. The germline gives CDR1 DFQATT, CDR2 SNEGSKA (reference sequence). This chain's CDR3 is CSARGQLTYNEQFF. CDR3 DNA sequence: TGCAGTGCTAGAGGACAGTTAACCTACAATGAGCAGTTCTTC.

This clonotype was seen a few times. The chain carries TRBV2 and TRBJ1-2, with a weak D call TRBD1 (5 bases). CDR1 is SNHLY, CDR2 FYNNEI, per germline. The CDR3 extends over 13 amino acids. Trimming pared 6 bases from V and 8 bases from J, leaving 16 bases between. CDR3 region: CASRPGERDGYTF. CDR3 coding DNA: TGTGCCAGCAGACCTGGGGAACGGGACGGCTACACCTTC.

Notes on this clonotype: Compared with germline, one end of the junction differs, possibly owing to a read error. The genes are TRBV20-1 and TRBJ2-3; D is uncertain. The CDR3 has 11 amino acids. The germline V gene encodes CDR1 DFQATT and CDR2 SNEGSKA (reference sequence). The CDR3 protein is CRARVTDTQYF. In DNA, the CDR3 is TGCAGGGCTAGAGTAACAGATACGCAGTATTTT.

Worth noting for this clonotype: A junction boundary mismatches the germline segment, possibly from a read error. The J gene is TRBJ2-1, the V gene TRBV6-2 or TRBV6-3, with 7 bases lining up with TRBD1. The CDR3 runs 16 residues. The germline CDR1 and CDR2 sequences are MNHEY and SVGEGT. The CDR3 region has the DNA TGTGCCAGCACTTACAATTCAGGGGGCTCCTACAATGAGCAGTTCTTC. Encoded protein: CASTYNSGGSYNEQFF.

This chain joins TRBV20-1 and TRBJ1-2; D gene ambiguous. The CDR3 runs 16 residues. With 5 bases removed from V and 3 bases from J, the gap between germline ends came to 22 bases. Germline V gene lookup returns CDR1 DFQATT and CDR2 SNEGSKA (reference sequence). The CDR3 loop reads CSAPRLRELIDYGYTF. The CDR3 DNA sequence: TGCAGTGCTCCACGCCTAAGGGAGCTAATCGACTATGGCTACACCTTC.

This clonotype was detected a few times. The genes are TRBV6-4 and TRBJ2-3; D is unresolved. V was trimmed by 4 bases and J by 0 bases, leaving 11 bases between them. The CDR3 is made up of 15 amino acids. Germline values: CDR1 MRHNA, CDR2 SNTAGT. CDR3 coding DNA: TGTGCCAGCAGTGGGGCCCCCGGGAGCACAGATACGCAGTATTTT. This codes for CASSGAPGSTDTQYF.

V and J are TRBV6-5 and TRBJ2-5; 13 nucleotides line up with TRBD2. V lost 8 bases, J lost 1 base, and 4 bases stayed unmatched. The CDR3 has 15 amino acids. Germline CDR1 is MNHEY and CDR2 is SVGAGI. The CDR3 spells CASSLAGGVQETQYF. The CDR3, as DNA: TGTGCCAGCTCACTAGCGGGAGGGGTCCAAGAGACCCAGTACTTC.